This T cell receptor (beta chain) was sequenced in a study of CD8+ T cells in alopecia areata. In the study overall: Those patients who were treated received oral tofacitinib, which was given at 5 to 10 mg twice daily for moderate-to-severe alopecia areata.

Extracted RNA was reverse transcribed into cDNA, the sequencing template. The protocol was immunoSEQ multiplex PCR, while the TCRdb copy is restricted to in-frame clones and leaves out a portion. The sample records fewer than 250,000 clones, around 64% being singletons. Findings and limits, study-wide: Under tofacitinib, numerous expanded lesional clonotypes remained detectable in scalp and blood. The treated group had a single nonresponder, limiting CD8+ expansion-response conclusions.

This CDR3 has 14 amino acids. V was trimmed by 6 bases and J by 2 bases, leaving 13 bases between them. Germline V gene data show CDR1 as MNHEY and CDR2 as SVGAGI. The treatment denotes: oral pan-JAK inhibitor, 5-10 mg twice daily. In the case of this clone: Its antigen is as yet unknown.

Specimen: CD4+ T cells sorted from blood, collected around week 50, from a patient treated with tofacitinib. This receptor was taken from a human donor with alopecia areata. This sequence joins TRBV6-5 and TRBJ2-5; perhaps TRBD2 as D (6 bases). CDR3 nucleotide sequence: TGTGCCAGCAGCCGGCCCGGGAGACAAGAGACCCAGTACTTC. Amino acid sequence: CASSRPGRQETQYF.